This is a list of T cell receptor beta chains from one sample in a study of blood T cell repertoires in COVID-19. Data came from immunoSEQ multiplex PCR; TCRdb stores just in-frame clones and leaves some out. The repertoire holds approximately 97,000 clones, with almost 80% as singletons. Sequencing was carried out using peripheral blood. These TCRs come from a man aged 60 to 69 with active or convalescent COVID-19. Each CDR3 is given with its conserved first and last residue. The D gene is left open where the match is weak. The listing skips clone size in some rows; elsewhere it reads once, few, many or a size class.

V gene	J gene	D gene	clone size	CDR3 DNA	CDR3 protein
TRBV7-9	TRBJ2-3	TRBD1	.	TGTGCCAGCAGCTTAGTAGGGGACAGGGGTACAGATACGCAGTATTTT	CASSLVGDRGTDTQYF
TRBV7-7	TRBJ2-2	TRBD2	once	TGTGCCAGCAGCTCCGGCTGGGGAATAGCGGGACCCTCCGGGGAGCTGTTTTTT	CASSSGWGIAGPSGELFF
TRBV28	TRBJ1-5	TRBD1	.	TGTGCCAGCAGTTTTGGGGACAGGGGTAGCAATCAGCCCCAGCATTTT	CASSFGDRGSNQPQHF
TRBV5-4	TRBJ2-1	TRBD2	.	TGTGCCAGCAGCTCAAAAACTAGCGGGAGCGGCAATGAGCAGTTCTTC	CASSSKTSGSGNEQFF
TRBV13	TRBJ2-5	TRBD1	.	TGTGCCAGCAGCTTAGAGGGACAGGGGGTCGAGACCCAGTACTTC	CASSLEGQGVETQYF
TRBV11-2	TRBJ2-1	TRBD2	.	TGTGCCAGCAGCCGACTAGCGGGGCAGAATGAGCAGTTCTTC	CASSRLAGQNEQFF
TRBV10-2	TRBJ1-6	.	.	TGCGCCAGCGCACAGGGTTATACACCCCTCCACTTT	CASAQGYTPLHF
TRBV18	TRBJ1-2	TRBD1	.	TGTGCCAGCTCACCGGACAGGGGGGGCTACACCTTC	CASSPDRGGYTF
TRBV7-2	TRBJ2-3	.	few	TGTGCCAGCAGCAGCCTAGCTGCTAGCACAGATACGCAGTATTTT	CASSSLAASTDTQYF
TRBV27	TRBJ2-2	TRBD1	few	TGTGCCAGCAGCGCCGACAGGGTAGTCACCGGGGAGCTGTTTTTT	CASSADRVVTGELFF